These 21 T cell receptor beta chains were sequenced from one sample in a study of radiotherapy plus CTLA-4 blockade in lung cancer. Clones were read by immunoSEQ multiplex PCR, and TCRdb kept only the in-frame ones, dropping some. The data contain more than 95,000 clones, roughly 74% of them singletons. Specimen: peripheral blood, collected from a patient treated with radiotherapy plus ipilimumab. These receptors all come from a human donor with non-small cell lung cancer who had a partial response to radiotherapy plus ipilimumab. Some clones in this sample may be carry-over from other donors' samples.

The V call is TRBV5-1, the J call TRBJ2-7, with a weak D call TRBD1 (6 bases). The CDR3 is 18 residues long. Germline-derived CDR1 and CDR2 are SGHRS and YFSETQ. The germline V and J ends were trimmed by 9 bases and 3 bases, with 31 bases remaining between them. The CDR3 DNA follows: TGCGCCAACTCACCCCCAAGCCGAGACAGGAAGTCCCTCTACGAGCAGTACTTC. Its translation is CANSPPSRDRKSLYEQYF.

This chain uses TRBV5-1 with TRBJ2-1; TRBD2 is a possible D gene (6 bases). Germline CDR1 is SGHRS and CDR2 is YFSETQ. V was shortened by 4 bases and J by 2 bases, with 13 bases between the two germline ends. This CDR3 spans 15 amino acids. DNA of the CDR3: TGCGCCAGCAGCACCTCTAGCGCGGCCTACAATGAGCAGTTCTTC. Residues: CASSTSSAAYNEQFF.

The chain couples TRBV5-4 to TRBJ2-1; 9 bases are shared with TRBD2. The CDR3 has 15 residues. Germline-derived CDR1 and CDR2 are SGHNT and YYREEE (reference sequence). V trimming: 3 bases; J trimming: 5 bases; junction bases outside the gene matches: 6. The CDR3 sequence is CASSSLAGVDNEQFF. The CDR3 DNA reads as TGTGCCAGCAGCTCCTTAGCGGGGGTTGACAATGAGCAGTTCTTC.

J is TRBJ1-1 and V is TRBV30; 7 nucleotides match TRBD1. Germline V lookup: CDR1 GTSNPN, CDR2 SVGIG (reference sequence). The CDR3 covers 14 residues. Losses at the gene ends were 2 bases for V and 0 bases for J; bases not matched to a gene: 3. The CDR3 bases are TGTGCCTGGAGTAACAGGGGAATGAACACTGAAGCTTTCTTT. Translated, it gives CAWSNRGMNTEAFF.

CDR3 residues: CASSSLPGGTSGQPQHF. In DNA, the CDR3 is TGTGCCAGCAGCTCCCTCCCAGGGGGCACCTCCGGGCAGCCCCAGCATTTT. The chain employs TRBV6-9 and TRBJ1-5, with 8 bases that match TRBD1. This CDR3 has 17 residues. Unmatched junction bases numbered 17, after V lost 6 bases and J lost 7 bases. Germline CDR1 and CDR2: MNHGY and SVAAGI.

The chain employs TRBV5-4 and TRBJ1-1; possibly TRBD1 for D (5 bases). The V end lost 4 bases, the J end lost 8 bases, and 18 bases lay between the germline ends. CDR3 size: 14 residues. Germline V gives CDR1 SGHNT, CDR2 YYREEE (reference sequence). DNA for the CDR3: TGTGCCAGCAGCCCCACCTACGGGGGTATAGAAGCTTTCTTT. Translating gives CASSPTYGGIEAFF.

V gene TRBV30 combines with J gene TRBJ2-1, with D perhaps TRBD1 (5 bases). In germline, CDR1 is GTSNPN, CDR2 SVGIG (reference sequence). V lost 1 base and J lost 7, with 14 bases in between. This CDR3 is built from 14 residues. CDR3 nucleotide sequence: TGTGCCTGGAGTGCCGGCAGGGCTAGGAATGAGCAGTTCTTC. The encoded protein is CAWSAGRARNEQFF.

This chain connects TRBV5-1 to TRBJ2-1; tentative D call: TRBD2 (6 bases). Germline CDR1 and CDR2: SGHRS and YFSETQ. CDR3 length equals 16 residues. Trimming took 5 bases from V and 0 from J, leaving 15 bases between them. The CDR3 DNA reads TGCGCCAGCAGACCGGAGGGCACCCGCTCCTACAATGAGCAGTTCTTC. Protein: CASRPEGTRSYNEQFF.

This clone occurred once. The gene calls are TRBV6-5 and TRBJ2-7; 8 positions match TRBD1. This CDR3 has 13 residues. The junction had 4 bases not matched to a gene; V was cut back by 2 bases and J by 7 bases. Germline V lookup: CDR1 MNHEY, CDR2 SVGAGI. The CDR3 coding sequence is TGTGCCAGCAGTTACCAGGGGGCGGGGGAGCAGTACTTC. Residues: CASSYQGAGEQYF.

V and J are TRBV9 and TRBJ2-5; D possibly corresponds to TRBD2 (5 bases). From germline, CDR1 is SGDLS and CDR2 YYNGEE. V dropped 5 bases and J dropped 5 bases, with 16 bases sitting between them. The CDR3 runs 14 residues. CDR3 sequence: CASRNYSVCETQYF. CDR3 coding DNA: TGTGCCAGCAGGAACTATAGCGTTTGTGAGACCCAGTACTTC.

This clone was recorded a few times. The chain recombines TRBV29-1 with TRBJ1-5; 7 bases are shared with TRBD1. Germline V gene sequence: CDR1 SQVTM, CDR2 ANQGSEA. V shed 4 bases, J shed 6 bases, and the junction held 6 bases outside the gene matches. This CDR3 region has 13 residues. CDR3 sequence (DNA): TGCAGCGTTGCAGGGGGGCCCGGTCAGCCCCAGCATTTT. It codes for CSVAGGPGQPQHF.

V gene TRBV13 combines with J gene TRBJ2-7; TRBD2 aligns across 8 bases. Germline V gene lookup returns CDR1 PRHDT and CDR2 FYEKMQ (reference sequence). CDR3 length: 14 amino acids. Trimming took 2 bases from V and 0 from J; bases not matched to a gene: 0. The DNA for the CDR3 is TGTGCCAGCAGCTTAAGCGGGGGCTCCTACGAGCAGTACTTC. Its protein product is CASSLSGGSYEQYF.

This clone was observed a few times. The chain links TRBV4-2 to TRBJ2-2; no reliable D call. The CDR3 has 14 residues. The V end was cut by 2 bases, the J end by 6 bases, with 10 bases between. Germline lookup yields CDR1 LGHNA and CDR2 YNFKEQ. In DNA form, the CDR3 reads TGTGCCAGCAGCCAATCGATTGTAGCCGGGGAGCTGTTTTTT. Encoded protein: CASSQSIVAGELFF.

The gene calls are TRBV5-6 and TRBJ2-3; D may be TRBD2 (5 bases). Germline CDR1 SGHDT, CDR2 YYEEEE. There are 14 residues in the CDR3. V gave up 0 bases and J gave up 2 bases, with 7 bases separating them. CDR3 in amino acids: CASSLAGSTDTQYF. CDR3 bases: TGTGCCAGCAGCTTGGCGGGGTCCACAGATACGCAGTATTTT.

CDR3 nucleotide sequence: TGTGCCAGCAGCGCCTTCCCGGGGGGATGGGATGAGCAGTTCTTC. Protein product: CASSAFPGGWDEQFF. The chain combines TRBV9 with TRBJ2-1; 7 bases agree with TRBD2. CDR1 is SGDLS, CDR2 YYNGEE, per germline. The CDR3 runs 15 residues. V trimming: 3 bases; J trimming: 8 bases; junction bases outside the gene matches: 11.

The CDR3 loop is CASSLLSGTYSYNEQFF. In nucleotides, the CDR3 is TGTGCCAGCAGCCTCCTTAGCGGGACCTACTCCTACAATGAGCAGTTCTTC. J is TRBJ2-1 and V is TRBV11-2; TRBD2 matches 8 bases. This CDR3 comprises 17 residues. The junction had 9 bases not matched to a gene; V was cut back by 5 bases and J by 0 bases. Germline CDR1 is SGHAT and CDR2 is FQNNGV.

Only a few counts were recorded for this clone. The chain is built from TRBV6-1 and TRBJ2-5, with 7 bases fitting TRBD2. The V and J ends lost 6 bases and 3 bases, in that order; junction bases with no gene match: 4. CDR1 and CDR2 (germline): MNHNS, SASEGT. The CDR3 is made up of 13 amino acids. The CDR3 region is CASRGTTEETQYF. The CDR3 bases are TGTGCCAGCAGAGGGACTACCGAAGAGACCCAGTACTTC.

The CDR3 region is CASSQRTASGGGIQYF. CDR3 bases: TGTGCCAGCAGCCAGAGGACGGCTAGCGGGGGGGGCATTCAGTACTTC. The V gene is TRBV4-2, the J gene TRBJ2-4; TRBD2 matches at 12 bases. The CDR3 is 16 residues long. V shed 3 bases and J 9 bases; nucleotides not matched to a gene: 9. The germline CDR1 and CDR2 sequences are LGHNA and YNFKEQ.

This chain links TRBV4-3 with TRBJ1-1; 11 bases are a match to TRBD1. The CDR3 contains 18 residues. Germline-derived CDR1 and CDR2 are LGHNA and YSLEER. Losses at the gene ends were 1 base for V and 4 bases for J; bases not matched to a gene: 11. CDR3 loop: CASSQAPFTGTGGTEAFF. Here the CDR3 DNA reads TGCGCCAGCAGCCAAGCACCCTTCACCGGGACAGGGGGCACTGAAGCTTTCTTT.

The chain joins TRBV19 to TRBJ1-2; TRBD1 is a possible D gene (6 bases). Germline assignment: CDR1 LNHDA and CDR2 SQIVND (reference sequence). The CDR3 totals 18 residues. The V end lost 3 bases, the J end lost 0 bases, and 20 bases lay between the germline ends. The chain's CDR3 is CASSIQGLAAGANYGYTF. Here the CDR3 DNA reads TGTGCCAGTAGTATCCAGGGGTTGGCTGCTGGGGCTAACTATGGCTACACCTTC.

Written as DNA, the CDR3 is TGTGCCAGCAGCGTAGTATCGCCAGATTTTATGAACACTGAAGCTTTCTTT. It is translated as CASSVVSPDFMNTEAFF. This rearrangement joins TRBV9 to TRBJ1-1; D is undetermined. V was shortened by 0 bases and J by 0 bases, with 15 bases between the two germline ends. The CDR3 runs to 17 residues. Per germline, CDR1 SGDLS and CDR2 YYNGEE.